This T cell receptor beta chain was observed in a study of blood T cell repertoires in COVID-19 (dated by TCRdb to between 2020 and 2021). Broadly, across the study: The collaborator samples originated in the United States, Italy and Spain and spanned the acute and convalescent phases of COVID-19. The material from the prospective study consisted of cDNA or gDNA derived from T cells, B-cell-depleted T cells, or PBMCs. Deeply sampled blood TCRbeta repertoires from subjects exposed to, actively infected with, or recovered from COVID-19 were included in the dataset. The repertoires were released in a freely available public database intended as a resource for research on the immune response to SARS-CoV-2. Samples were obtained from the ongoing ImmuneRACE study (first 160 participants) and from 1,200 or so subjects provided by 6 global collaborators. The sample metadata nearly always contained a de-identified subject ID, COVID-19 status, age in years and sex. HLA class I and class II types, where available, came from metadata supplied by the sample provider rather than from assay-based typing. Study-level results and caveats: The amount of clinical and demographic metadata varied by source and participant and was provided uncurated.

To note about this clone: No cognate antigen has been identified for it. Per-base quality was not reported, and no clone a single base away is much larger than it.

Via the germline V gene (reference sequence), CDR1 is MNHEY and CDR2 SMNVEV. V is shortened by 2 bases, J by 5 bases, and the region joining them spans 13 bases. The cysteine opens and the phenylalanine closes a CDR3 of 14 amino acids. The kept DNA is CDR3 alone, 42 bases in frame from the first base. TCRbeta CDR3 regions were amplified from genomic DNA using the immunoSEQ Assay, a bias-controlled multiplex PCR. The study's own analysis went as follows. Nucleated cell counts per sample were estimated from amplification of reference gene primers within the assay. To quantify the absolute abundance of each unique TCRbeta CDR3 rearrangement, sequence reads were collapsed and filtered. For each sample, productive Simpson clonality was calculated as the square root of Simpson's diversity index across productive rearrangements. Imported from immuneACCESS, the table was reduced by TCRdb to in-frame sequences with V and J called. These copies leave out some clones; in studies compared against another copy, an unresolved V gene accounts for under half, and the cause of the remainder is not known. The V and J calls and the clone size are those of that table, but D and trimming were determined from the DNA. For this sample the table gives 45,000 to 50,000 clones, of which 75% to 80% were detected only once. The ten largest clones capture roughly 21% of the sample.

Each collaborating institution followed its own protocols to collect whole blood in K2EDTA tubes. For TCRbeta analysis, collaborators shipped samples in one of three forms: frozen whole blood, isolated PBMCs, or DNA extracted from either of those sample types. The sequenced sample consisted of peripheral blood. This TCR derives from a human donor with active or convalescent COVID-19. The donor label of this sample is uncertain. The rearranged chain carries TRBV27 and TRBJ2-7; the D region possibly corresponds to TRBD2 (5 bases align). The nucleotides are TGTGCCAGCAGTTTAGAGGGTCGCTTTGACGAGCAGTACTTC. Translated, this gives CASSLEGRFDEQYF.